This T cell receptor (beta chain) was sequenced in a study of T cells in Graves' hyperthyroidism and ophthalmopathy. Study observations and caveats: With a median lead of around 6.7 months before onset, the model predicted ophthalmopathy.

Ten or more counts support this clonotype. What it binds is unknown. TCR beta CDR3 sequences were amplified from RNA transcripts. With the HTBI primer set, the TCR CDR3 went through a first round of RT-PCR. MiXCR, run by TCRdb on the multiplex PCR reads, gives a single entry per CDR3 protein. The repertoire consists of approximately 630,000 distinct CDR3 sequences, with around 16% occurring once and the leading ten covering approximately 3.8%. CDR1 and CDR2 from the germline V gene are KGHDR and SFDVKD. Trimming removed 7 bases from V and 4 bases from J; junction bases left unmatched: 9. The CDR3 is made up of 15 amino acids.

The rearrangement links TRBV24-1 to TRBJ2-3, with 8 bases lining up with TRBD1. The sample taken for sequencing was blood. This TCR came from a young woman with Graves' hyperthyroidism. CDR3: CATRGAGTGADTQYF. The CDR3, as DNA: TGTGCCACCAGAGGAGCAGGGACAGGAGCAGATACGCAGTATTTT.